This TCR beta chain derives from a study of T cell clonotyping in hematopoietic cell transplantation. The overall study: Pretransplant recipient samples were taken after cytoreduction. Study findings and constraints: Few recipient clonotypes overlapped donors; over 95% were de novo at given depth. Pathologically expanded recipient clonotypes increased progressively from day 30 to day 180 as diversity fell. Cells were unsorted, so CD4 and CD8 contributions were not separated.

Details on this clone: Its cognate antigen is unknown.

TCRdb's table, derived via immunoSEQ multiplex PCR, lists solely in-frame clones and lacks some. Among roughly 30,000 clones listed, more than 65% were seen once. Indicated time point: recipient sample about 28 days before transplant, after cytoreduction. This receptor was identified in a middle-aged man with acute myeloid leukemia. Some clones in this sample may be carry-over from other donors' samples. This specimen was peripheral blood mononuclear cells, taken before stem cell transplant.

In nucleotides, the CDR3 is TGTGCCAGCAGCGTAGATCCGGGAGGGAGGGAGACCCAGTACTTC. Its translation: CASSVDPGGRETQYF. The chain is built from TRBV9 and TRBJ2-5; 8 bases align to TRBD2. Germline CDR1 and CDR2: SGDLS and YYNGEE. V lost 0 bases, J lost 5 bases, and 6 bases stayed unmatched. The CDR3 length is 15 residues.